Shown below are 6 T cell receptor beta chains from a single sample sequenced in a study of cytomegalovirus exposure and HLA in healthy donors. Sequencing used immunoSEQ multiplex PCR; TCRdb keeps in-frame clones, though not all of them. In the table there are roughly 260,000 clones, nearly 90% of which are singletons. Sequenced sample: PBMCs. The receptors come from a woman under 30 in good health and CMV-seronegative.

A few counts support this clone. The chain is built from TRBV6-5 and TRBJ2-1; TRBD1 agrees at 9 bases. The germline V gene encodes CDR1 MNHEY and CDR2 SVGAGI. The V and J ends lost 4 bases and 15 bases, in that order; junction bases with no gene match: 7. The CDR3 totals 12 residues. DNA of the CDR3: TGTGCCAGCAGTTTATCGGGACAGGGCCTGTTCTTC. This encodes CASSLSGQGLFF.

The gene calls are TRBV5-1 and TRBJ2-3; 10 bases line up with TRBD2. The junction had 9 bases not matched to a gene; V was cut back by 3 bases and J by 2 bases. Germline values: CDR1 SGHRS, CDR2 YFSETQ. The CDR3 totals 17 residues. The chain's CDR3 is CASSWVAGGLNTDTQYF. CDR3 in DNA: TGCGCCAGCAGCTGGGTAGCGGGGGGTCTCAACACAGATACGCAGTATTTT.

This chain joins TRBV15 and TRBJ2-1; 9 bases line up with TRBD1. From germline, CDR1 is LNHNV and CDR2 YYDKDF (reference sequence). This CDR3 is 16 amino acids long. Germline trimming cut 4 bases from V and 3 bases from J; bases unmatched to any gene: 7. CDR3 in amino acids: CATSTRGTGNYNEQFF. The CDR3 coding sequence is TGTGCCACCAGCACCCGAGGGACAGGGAACTACAATGAGCAGTTCTTC.

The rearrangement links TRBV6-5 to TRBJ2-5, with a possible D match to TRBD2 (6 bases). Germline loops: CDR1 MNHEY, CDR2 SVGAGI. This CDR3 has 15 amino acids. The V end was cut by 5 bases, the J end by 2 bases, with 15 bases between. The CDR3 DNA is TGTGCCAGCAGTCCACAAGATGCGGGACAAGAGACCCAGTACTTC. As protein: CASSPQDAGQETQYF.

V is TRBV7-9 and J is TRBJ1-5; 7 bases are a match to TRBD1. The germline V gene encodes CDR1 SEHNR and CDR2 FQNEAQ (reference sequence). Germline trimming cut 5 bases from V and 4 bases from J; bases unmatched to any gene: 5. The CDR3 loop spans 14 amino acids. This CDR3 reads CASSPGTENQPQHF. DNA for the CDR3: TGTGCCAGCAGCCCGGGGACAGAAAATCAGCCCCAGCATTTT.

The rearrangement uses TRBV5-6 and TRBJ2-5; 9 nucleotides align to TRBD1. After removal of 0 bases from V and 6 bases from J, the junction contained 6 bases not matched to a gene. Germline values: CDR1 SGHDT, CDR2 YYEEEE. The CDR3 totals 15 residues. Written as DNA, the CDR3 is TGTGCCAGCAGCTTGGCGGACAGGGGTCCGCAGACCCAGTACTTC. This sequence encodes CASSLADRGPQTQYF.